This T cell receptor (beta chain) derives from a study of blood T cell repertoires in COVID-19. As for the study in general: Specimens from acute and convalescent COVID-19 originated in the United States, Italy and Spain.

Authors' analysis steps: Scientists estimated how many nucleated cells there were by amplifying reference gene primers. Sequencing was performed with immunoSEQ multiplex PCR; in TCRdb, only in-frame clones are kept and a portion is missing. V, J and clone size are taken as reported in that table, and D and trimming were inferred from the DNA itself. Among roughly 100,000 clones listed, 70% to 90% were seen once. This CDR3 contains 13 residues. The germline gives CDR1 SGHRS, CDR2 YFSETQ. The ends were cut back, 4 bases at V and 9 bases at J, with 14 bases in the middle. V is TRBV5-1 and J is TRBJ1-5, with D perhaps matching TRBD1 (5 bases). Sequencing was performed on peripheral blood. The receptor was derived from a man aged 50-60 years in a cohort sampled during active COVID-19. The CDR3 sequence is CASSPDSRRPQHF. CDR3 coding DNA: TGCGCCAGCAGCCCAGACAGTCGACGGCCCCAGCATTTT.